What follows describes a single T cell receptor beta chain. This CDR3 region has 12 residues. Trimming took 8 bases from V and 1 from J, leaving 11 bases between them. The V gene's germline CDR1 is GTSNPN and CDR2 SVGIG (reference sequence). This record comes from a study of blood T cell repertoires in COVID-19. Methods used by the authors: Nucleated cell counts were estimated from reference gene primer amplification. Using immunoSEQ multiplex PCR, the repertoire was profiled, and TCRdb retains in-frame clones only, with some absent. The V and J calls and clone size are taken from that table; D and trimming were inferred from the DNA. The data contain nearly 200,000 clones, about four fifths of them seen just once; the ten biggest clones take up around 7.5%.

The rearrangement joins TRBV30 to TRBJ2-5; D not certain. Sequenced sample: PBMCs or T cells enriched from blood (not recorded which). The source of this sequence is a man aged 35 to 55 who had recovered from COVID-19. Here the CDR3 reads CALDGGQETQYF. The CDR3 DNA reads TGTGCCCTAGACGGCGGCCAAGAGACCCAGTACTTC. The whole variable domain, remainder taken from reference TRBV30 and TRBJ2-5, is SQTIHQWPATLVQPVGSPLSLECTVEGTSNPNLYWYRQAAGRGLQLLFYSVGIGQISSEVPQNLSASRPQDRQFILSSKKLLLSDSGFYLCALDGGQETQYFGPGTRLLVL.